One sample yielded the 21 T cell receptor beta chains listed below, sequenced in a study of T cell responses to AZD1222 COVID-19 vaccine. Here immunoSEQ multiplex PCR was the method, and the copy in TCRdb shows in-frame clones only, minus some. The sample consists of approximately 120,000 clones, 70% to 90% of them appearing once. The sample here was peripheral blood, taken on day 0 of MenACWY control vaccination. The receptors were sampled from an adult in good health.

This sequence joins TRBV3-1 (or the pseudogene TRBV3-2) and TRBJ2-3; TRBD2 matches at 8 bases. The CDR3 is made up of 14 amino acids. Germline CDR1 is LGHDT and CDR2 is YNNKEL (reference sequence). V shed 8 bases and J 4 bases; nucleotides not matched to a gene: 8. CDR3 in amino acids: CASQIGGGADTQYF. The CDR3 DNA reads as TGTGCCAGCCAAATCGGGGGGGGTGCAGATACGCAGTATTTT.

The chain couples TRBV12-3 or TRBV12-4 to TRBJ1-1; the match to TRBD1 covers 11 bases. J gave up 4 bases and V 9 bases, and 4 bases lay outside the gene matches. The CDR3 runs to 13 residues. This CDR3 reads CASTDRGRTEAFF. CDR3 bases: TGTGCCAGTACGGACAGGGGGCGCACTGAAGCTTTCTTT.

The CDR3 region is CASSQGAFNEQYF. The DNA of the CDR3 is TGCGCCAGCAGCCAAGGGGCTTTTAACGAGCAGTACTTC. This sequence joins TRBV4-1 and TRBJ2-7; D is undetermined. This CDR3 region has 13 residues. Trimming stripped 1 base from V and 5 bases from J, with 9 bases between. Germline CDR1 and CDR2: MGHRA and YSYEKL.

The chain uses TRBV12-3 or TRBV12-4 and TRBJ2-2, with TRBD1 matching 9 bases. Trimming took 8 bases from V and 5 from J; bases not matched to a gene: 0. This CDR3 is built from 12 residues. The CDR3 DNA reads TGTGCCAGCGGACAGGGGACCGGGGAGCTGTTTTTT. It translates to CASGQGTGELFF.

CDR3 amino acids: CAWSPPGVYEQYF. The CDR3 DNA follows: TGTGCCTGGAGTCCCCCCGGGGTCTACGAGCAGTACTTC. J is TRBJ2-7 and V is TRBV30; weak D call: TRBD2 (5 bases). The length of the CDR3 is 13 residues. Germline CDR1 and CDR2: GTSNPN and SVGIG (reference sequence). V was trimmed by 2 bases and J by 3 bases, leaving 11 bases between them.

This chain joins TRBV30 and TRBJ1-6; possibly TRBD1 for D (6 bases). The ends were cut back, 2 bases at V and 9 bases at J, with 11 bases in the middle. This CDR3 has 13 residues. The V gene's germline CDR1 is GTSNPN and CDR2 SVGIG (reference sequence). CDR3 sequence: CAWSLQGSSPLHF. Here the CDR3 DNA reads TGTGCCTGGAGTCTACAGGGTAGTTCACCCCTCCACTTT. The full variable domain, its missing parts supplied by reference TRBV30 and TRBJ1-6, is SQTIHQWPATLVQPVGSPLSLECTVEGTSNPNLYWYRQAAGRGLQLLFYSVGIGQISSEVPQNLSASRPQDRQFILSSKKLLLSDSGFYLCAWSLQGSSPLHFGNGTRLTVT.

The J gene is TRBJ2-5, the V gene TRBV15; either TRBD1 or TRBD2 may fit D (5 bases each). Between the trimmed V and J ends, which lost 8 bases and 1 base, there was a span of 14 bases. This CDR3 contains 14 residues. CDR1 is LNHNV and CDR2 is YYDKDF in the germline V gene (reference sequence). The CDR3 loop reads CATSLGAGQETQYF. CDR3 DNA: TGTGCCACCTCACTAGGGGCAGGCCAAGAGACCCAGTACTTC.

The chain joins TRBV5-1 to TRBJ1-5, with D perhaps matching TRBD1 (5 bases). The germline V gene encodes CDR1 SGHRS and CDR2 YFSETQ. The CDR3 runs to 15 residues. Trimming took off 4 bases at V and 6 bases at J, with 17 bases between the two ends. CDR3 DNA: TGCGCCAGCAGCCCTGGGGTGGGGGTTATTCAGCCCCAGCATTTT. Protein: CASSPGVGVIQPQHF.

This chain links TRBV14 with TRBJ2-7; no reliable D call. Germline CDR1 reads SGHDN; CDR2 reads FVKESK. The ends were cut back, 1 base at V and 5 bases at J, with 3 bases in the middle. The CDR3 spans 11 residues. Here the CDR3 reads CASSQVHEQYF. CDR3 bases: TGTGCCAGCAGCCAAGTCCACGAGCAGTACTTC.

This chain links TRBV10-2 with TRBJ2-7; 8 bases line up with TRBD2. CDR1 is WSHSY, CDR2 SAAADI, per germline. This CDR3 spans 17 amino acids. Losses at the gene ends were 4 bases for V and 1 base for J; bases not matched to a gene: 12. The CDR3 region has the DNA TGCGCCAGCAGTGGGCGGACGCAGCGGGGGTATTCCTACGAGCAGTACTTC. This translates into CASSGRTQRGYSYEQYF.

The chain has TRBV9 and TRBJ2-7; tentatively, D is TRBD1 (5 bases). This CDR3 region has 16 residues. The germline V gene has CDR1 SGDLS and CDR2 YYNGEE. Trimming cost V 4 bases and J 0 bases, with 17 bases left between them. The CDR3 spells CASSPGPHRSSYEQYF. The CDR3 DNA sequence: TGTGCCAGCAGCCCCGGCCCTCACAGGAGCTCCTACGAGCAGTACTTC.

The chain employs TRBV7-8 and TRBJ2-1; TRBD2 matches 7 bases. CDR1 is SGHVS, CDR2 FQNEAQ, per germline. V was pared by 5 bases and J by 6 bases, with 7 bases of the junction left unmatched. This CDR3 has 14 amino acids. The CDR3 DNA follows: TGTGCCAGCAGCCTAAGGAGGGAGGGCAATGAGCAGTTCTTC. Its protein is CASSLRREGNEQFF.

As concerns this clone: Relative to the germline gene, one junction end is altered; a read error may explain this. The chain recombines TRBV2 with TRBJ2-7; 9 positions agree with TRBD1. This CDR3 is 14 amino acids long. Germline V gene lookup returns CDR1 SNHLY and CDR2 FYNNEI. The CDR3 loop is CASNEPGQGGEQYF. CDR3 DNA sequence: TGTGCCAGCAATGAACCGGGACAGGGAGGCGAGCAGTACTTC.

The gene calls are TRBV27 and TRBJ1-1; D gene unclear. Germline values: CDR1 MNHEY, CDR2 SMNVEV (reference sequence). The CDR3 runs 13 residues. V was shortened by 5 bases and J by 0 bases, with 7 bases between the two germline ends. The CDR3 loop is CASSVAVNTEAFF. Written as DNA, the CDR3 is TGTGCCAGCAGTGTGGCCGTGAACACTGAAGCTTTCTTT.

This clone was seen just once. The J gene is TRBJ2-1, the V gene TRBV9; 12 bases line up with TRBD2. Trimming removed 3 bases from V and 7 bases from J; junction bases left unmatched: 5. Germline values: CDR1 SGDLS, CDR2 YYNGEE. The CDR3 extends over 15 amino acids. CDR3 in DNA: TGTGCCAGCAGCGGTCGGACTAGCGGGAAGAATGAGCAGTTCTTC. Amino acids: CASSGRTSGKNEQFF.

V is TRBV19 and J is TRBJ2-2; 8 positions match TRBD2. Germline CDR1 is LNHDA and CDR2 is SQIVND (reference sequence). The CDR3 spans 18 residues. Trimming at V came to 3 bases and at J to 4 bases, leaving 13 bases not matched to a gene. This CDR3 reads CASSMWSRAGEGTGELFF. DNA for the CDR3: TGTGCCAGTAGTATGTGGTCTCGAGCGGGAGAAGGCACCGGGGAGCTGTTTTTT.

The chain carries TRBV5-1 and TRBJ1-2, with 8 bases lining up with TRBD1. CDR1 and CDR2 from the germline V gene are SGHRS and YFSETQ. V shed 0 bases and J 7 bases; nucleotides not matched to a gene: 11. This CDR3 contains 16 residues. The CDR3 sequence: CASSLAPGQVSLGYTF. CDR3 coding DNA: TGCGCCAGCAGCTTGGCTCCGGGACAGGTCTCACTTGGCTACACCTTC.

Only one count was recorded for this clone. V usage is TRBV25-1 and J usage is TRBJ2-5; 8 bases fit TRBD1. Germline loops: CDR1 MGHDK, CDR2 SYGVNS. V dropped 2 bases and J dropped 5; count of bases not matched to a gene: 7. The CDR3 consists of 15 residues. The CDR3 nucleotides read TGTGCCAGCAGTGAAGCGGGACAGGTCCCCGAGACCCAGTACTTC. This translates into CASSEAGQVPETQYF.

The chain combines TRBV6-5 with TRBJ2-3, with 8 bases that match TRBD1. This CDR3 has 12 amino acids. The J segment lost 12 bases and the V segment lost 2 bases, leaving 4 bases of the junction unmatched. The germline V gene encodes CDR1 MNHEY and CDR2 SVGAGI. CDR3 bases: TGTGCCAGCAGTTACGGGACAGGTGCACAGTATTTT. The encoded protein is CASSYGTGAQYF.

For the CDR3, the DNA is TGTGCCAGCAGTGAAGTGGGAACCCCCTACGAGCAGTACTTC. This translates into CASSEVGTPYEQYF. This chain uses TRBV6-1 with TRBJ2-7; D is unresolved. CDR1 is MNHNS, CDR2 SASEGT, per germline. The CDR3 consists of 14 residues. V was shortened by 1 base and J by 2 bases, with 9 bases between the two germline ends.

This chain connects TRBV20-1 to TRBJ2-1; D ambiguous. The V end was cut by 3 bases, the J end by 6 bases, with 9 bases between. Germline loops: CDR1 DFQATT, CDR2 SNEGSKA (reference sequence). CDR3 size: 12 residues. Here the CDR3 DNA reads TGCAGTGCTAGTGGCACACGCAATGAGCAGTTCTTC. Translated, it gives CSASGTRNEQFF.